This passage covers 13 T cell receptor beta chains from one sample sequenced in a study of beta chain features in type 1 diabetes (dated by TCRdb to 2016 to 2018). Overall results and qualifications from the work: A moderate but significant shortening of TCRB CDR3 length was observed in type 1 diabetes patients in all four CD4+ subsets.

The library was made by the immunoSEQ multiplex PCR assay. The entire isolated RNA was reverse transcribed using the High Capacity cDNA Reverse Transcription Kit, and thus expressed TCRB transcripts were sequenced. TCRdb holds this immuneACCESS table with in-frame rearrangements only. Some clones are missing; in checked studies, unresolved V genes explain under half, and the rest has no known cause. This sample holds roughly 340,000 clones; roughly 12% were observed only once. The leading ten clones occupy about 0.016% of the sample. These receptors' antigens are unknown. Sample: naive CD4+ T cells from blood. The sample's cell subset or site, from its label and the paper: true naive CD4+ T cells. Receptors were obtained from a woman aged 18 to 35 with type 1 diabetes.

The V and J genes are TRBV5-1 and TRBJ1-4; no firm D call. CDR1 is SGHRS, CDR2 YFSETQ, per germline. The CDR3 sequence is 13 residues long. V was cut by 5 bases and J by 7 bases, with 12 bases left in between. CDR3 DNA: TGCGCCAGCAGTGGAGGCTCAGGTGAAAAACTGTTTTTT. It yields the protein CASSGGSGEKLFF.

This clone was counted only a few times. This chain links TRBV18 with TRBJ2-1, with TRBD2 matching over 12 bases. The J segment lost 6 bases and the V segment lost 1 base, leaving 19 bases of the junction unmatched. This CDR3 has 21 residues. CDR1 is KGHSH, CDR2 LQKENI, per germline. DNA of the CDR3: TGTGCCAGCTCACCACTGCCCGTATTGCCTAGCGGGAGGGCCAAGGGCAATGAGCAGTTCTTC. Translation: CASSPLPVLPSGRAKGNEQFF.

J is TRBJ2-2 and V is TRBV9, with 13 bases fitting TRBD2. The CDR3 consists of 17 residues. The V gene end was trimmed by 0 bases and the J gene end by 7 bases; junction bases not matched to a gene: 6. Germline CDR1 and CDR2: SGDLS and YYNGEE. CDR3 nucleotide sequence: TGTGCCAGCAGCGTAGATGGGACTAGCGGGATGGTCGGGGAGCTGTTTTTT. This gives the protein CASSVDGTSGMVGELFF. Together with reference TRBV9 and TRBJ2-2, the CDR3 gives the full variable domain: DSGVTQTPKHLITATGQRVTLRCSPRSGDLSVYWYQQSLDQGLQFLIQYYNGEERAKGNILERFSAQQFPDLHSELNLSSLELGDSALYFCASSVDGTSGMVGELFFGEGSRLTVL.

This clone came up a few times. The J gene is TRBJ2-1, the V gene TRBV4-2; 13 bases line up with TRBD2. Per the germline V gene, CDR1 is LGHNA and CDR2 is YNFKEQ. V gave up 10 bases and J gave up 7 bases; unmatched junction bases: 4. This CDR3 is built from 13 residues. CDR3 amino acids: CATRLAGGNEQFF. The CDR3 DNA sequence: TGTGCCACCCGACTAGCGGGAGGAAATGAGCAGTTCTTC.

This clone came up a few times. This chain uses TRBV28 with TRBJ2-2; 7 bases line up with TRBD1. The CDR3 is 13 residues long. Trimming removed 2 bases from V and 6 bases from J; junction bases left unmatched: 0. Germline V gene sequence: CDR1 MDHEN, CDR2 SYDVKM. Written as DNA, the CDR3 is TGTGCCAGCAGTTTAACAGGGGCCGGGGAGCTGTTTTTT. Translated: CASSLTGAGELFF.

CDR3 region: CASSLASTEAFF. CDR3 DNA sequence: TGTGCCAGCAGCTTAGCGAGTACTGAAGCTTTCTTT. This chain links TRBV11-3 with TRBJ1-1; D is unclear. CDR1 is SGHNT and CDR2 is YENEEA in the germline V gene. The CDR3 is made up of 12 amino acids. V shed 1 base and J shed 5 bases, with 5 bases lying between them.

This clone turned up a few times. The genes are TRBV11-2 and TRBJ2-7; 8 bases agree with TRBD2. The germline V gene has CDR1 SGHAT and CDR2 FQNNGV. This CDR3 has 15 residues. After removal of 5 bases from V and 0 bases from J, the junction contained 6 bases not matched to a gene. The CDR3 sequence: CASSRTSGRSYEQYV. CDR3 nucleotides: TGTGCCAGCAGCCGTACTAGCGGTCGCTCCTACGAGCAGTACGTC.

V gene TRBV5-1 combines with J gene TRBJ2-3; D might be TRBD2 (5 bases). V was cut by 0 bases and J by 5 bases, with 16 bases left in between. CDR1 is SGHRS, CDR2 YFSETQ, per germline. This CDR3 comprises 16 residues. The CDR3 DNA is TGCGCCAGCAGCTTGGTGGGGTCCGGGAATCTAGATACGCAGTATTTT. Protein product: CASSLVGSGNLDTQYF.

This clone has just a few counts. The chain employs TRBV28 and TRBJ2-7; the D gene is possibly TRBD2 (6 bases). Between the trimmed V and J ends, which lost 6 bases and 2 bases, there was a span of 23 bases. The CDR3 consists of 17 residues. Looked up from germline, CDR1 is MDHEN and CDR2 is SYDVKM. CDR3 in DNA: TGTGCCAGCAGCACCCAGAGGGGTAGCGGCCGAACCTACGAGCAGTACGTC. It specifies CASSTQRGSGRTYEQYV.

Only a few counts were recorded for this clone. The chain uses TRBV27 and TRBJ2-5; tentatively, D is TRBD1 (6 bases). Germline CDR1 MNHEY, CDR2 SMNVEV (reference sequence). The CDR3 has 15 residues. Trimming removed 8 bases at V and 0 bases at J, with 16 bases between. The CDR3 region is CASPILGDNQETQYF. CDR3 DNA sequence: TGTGCCAGCCCGATCCTAGGGGACAACCAAGAGACCCAGTACTTC.

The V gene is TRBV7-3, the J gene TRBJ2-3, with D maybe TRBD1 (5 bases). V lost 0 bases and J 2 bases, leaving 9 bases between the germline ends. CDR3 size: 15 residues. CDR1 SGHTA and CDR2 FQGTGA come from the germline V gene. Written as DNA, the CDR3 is TGTGCCAGCAGCTTAACATCAGGGCACACAGATACGCAGTATTTT. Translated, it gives CASSLTSGHTDTQYF. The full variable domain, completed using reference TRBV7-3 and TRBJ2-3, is GAGVSQTPSNKVTEKGKYVELRCDPISGHTALYWYRQSLGQGPEFLIYFQGTGAADDSGLPNDRFFAVRPEGSVSTLKIQRTERGDSAVYLCASSLTSGHTDTQYFGPGTRLTVL.

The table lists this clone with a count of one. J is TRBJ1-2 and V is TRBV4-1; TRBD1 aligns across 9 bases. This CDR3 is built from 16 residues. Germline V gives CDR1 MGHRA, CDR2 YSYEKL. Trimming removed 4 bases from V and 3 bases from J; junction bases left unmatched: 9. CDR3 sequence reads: CASSPGTGLRDYGYTF. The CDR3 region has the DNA TGCGCCAGCAGCCCAGGGACAGGGTTAAGGGACTATGGCTACACCTTC.

CDR3 DNA: TGTGCCAGCAGTTCGGGACAGAGTATAGAGACCCAGTACTTC. Translation gives CASSSGQSIETQYF. The rearrangement links TRBV28 to TRBJ2-5; 7 bases line up with TRBD1. The junction had 6 bases not matched to a gene; V was cut back by 4 bases and J by 4 bases. Germline assignment: CDR1 MDHEN and CDR2 SYDVKM. The CDR3 is 14 residues long.